This TCR beta chain was sequenced for a study of T cells after yellow fever vaccination. Study overall: Preparation of the low-cell-number fractions used SMART-Seq v4 Ultra Low Input.

This clonotype appeared many times. By 5'RACE template switching, TCR cDNA was produced, with a universal primer site and UMIs added in the process. TCRdb processed the 5' RACE reads anew with MiXCR; each CDR3 protein has one entry. The sample lists some 600,000 distinct CDR3 sequences, about 12% occurring once. This TCR derives from a man aged 25 to 40 who received the YFV17D yellow fever vaccine. The specimen comprised PBMCs, sampled on the day of the yellow fever booster vaccination.

DNA of the CDR3: TGCAGTGCTATAGACGGCTTGAGCTCCTACGAGCAGTACTTC. Protein: CSAIDGLSSYEQYF. The chain employs TRBV20-1 and TRBJ2-7; unclear D gene. Per the germline V gene, CDR1 is DFQATT and CDR2 is SNEGSKA (reference sequence). The CDR3 is 14 amino acids. V dropped 4 bases and J dropped 0 bases, with 13 bases sitting between them.